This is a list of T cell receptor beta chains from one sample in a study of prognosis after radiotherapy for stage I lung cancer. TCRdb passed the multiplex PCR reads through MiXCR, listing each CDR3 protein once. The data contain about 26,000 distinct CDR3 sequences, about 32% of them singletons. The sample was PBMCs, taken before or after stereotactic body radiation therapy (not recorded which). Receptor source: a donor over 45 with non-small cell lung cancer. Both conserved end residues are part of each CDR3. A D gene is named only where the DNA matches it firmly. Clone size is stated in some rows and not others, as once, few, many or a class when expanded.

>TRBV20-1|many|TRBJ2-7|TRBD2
TGCAGCGGAATTCCGGGACTAGCTTACGAGCAGTACTTC
CSGIPGLAYEQYF
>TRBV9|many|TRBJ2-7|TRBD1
TGTGCCAGCAGCCCGACCCGGGACAGACTGACCGAGCAGTACTTC
CASSPTRDRLTEQYF
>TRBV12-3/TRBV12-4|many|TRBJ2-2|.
TGTGCCAGCAGTTTAGCGGCGACGGTCGGGGAGCTGTTTTTT
CASSLAATVGELFF
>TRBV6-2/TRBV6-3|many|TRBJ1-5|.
TGTGCCAGCAGTTACTCTGGGGCCCTTAGCAATCAGCCCCAGCATTTT
CASSYSGALSNQPQHF
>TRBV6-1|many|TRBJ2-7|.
TGTGCCAGCGGGGGGTGGCACTCCTACGAGCAGTACTTC
CASGGWHSYEQYF
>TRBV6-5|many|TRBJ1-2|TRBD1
TGTGCCAGCAGTTTAACCCCTGGGGGACAGGGGGCTGATGGCTACACCTTC
CASSLTPGGQGADGYTF
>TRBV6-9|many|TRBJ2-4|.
TGTGCCAGCAGTTACGACGTCGAGGGTGCCATTCAGTACTTC
CASSYDVEGAIQYF
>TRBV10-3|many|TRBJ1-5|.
TGTGCCATCAGTGAAACAGGGACTCCTCTCAACCAGCATTTT
CAISETGTPLNQHF
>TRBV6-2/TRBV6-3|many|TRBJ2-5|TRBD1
TGTGCCAGCAGGAGGGTAGGGACAGGAGAGACCCAGTACTTC
CASRRVGTGETQYF
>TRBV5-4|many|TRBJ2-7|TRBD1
TGTGCCAGCAGCCGGGACAGGGTGACCTACGAGCAGTACTTC
CASSRDRVTYEQYF
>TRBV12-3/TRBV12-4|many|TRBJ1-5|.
TGTGCCAGCAGTTTGAGCCACGGCAATCAGCCCCAGCATTTT
CASSLSHGNQPQHF
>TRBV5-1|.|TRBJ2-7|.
TGCGCCAGCAGCTTGTGTTATGGGGTTGGAGAGCAGTACTTC
CASSLCYGVGEQYF
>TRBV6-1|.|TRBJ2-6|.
TGTGCCAGCAGCCAACAGGGTTCTGGGGACAACGTACTGACTTTC
CASSQQGSGDNVLTF
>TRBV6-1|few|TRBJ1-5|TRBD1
TGTGCCAGCAGTGGAACGGGACAGGGGGTCAGGATGCCCCAGCATTTT
CASSGTGQGVRMPQHF
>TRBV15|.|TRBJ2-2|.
TGTGCCACCAGCAGAGACAGGGCCACCGGGGAGCTGTTTTTT
CATSRDRATGELFF
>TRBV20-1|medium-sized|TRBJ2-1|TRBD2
TGCAGTGCTGCGGGACTAGACGCATACAATGAGCAGTTCTTC
CSAAGLDAYNEQFF
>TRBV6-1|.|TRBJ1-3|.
TGTGCCAGCAGAACTCTATTCTCTGGAAACACCATATATTTT
CASRTLFSGNTIYF
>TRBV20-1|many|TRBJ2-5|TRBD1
TGCAGTGCACCCCGACAGGGACGGGGGACCCAGTACTTC
CSAPRQGRGTQYF
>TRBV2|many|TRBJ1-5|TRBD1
TGTGCCAGCAGAGACACAGGGGGGAACAATCAGCCCCAGCATTTT
CASRDTGGNNQPQHF
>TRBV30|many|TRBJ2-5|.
TGTGCCTGGAATGGCCAGGCCGGGGGGACCCAGTACTTC
CAWNGQAGGTQYF
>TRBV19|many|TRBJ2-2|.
TGTGCCAGTAGTTTCATGGCGGGGACCGGGGAGCTGTTTTTT
CASSFMAGTGELFF
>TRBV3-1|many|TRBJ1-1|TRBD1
TGTGCCAGCAGCCAAGGGACAGGGTTGGGAGCTTTCTTT
CASSQGTGLGAFF
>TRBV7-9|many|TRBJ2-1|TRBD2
TGTGCCAGCAGCTCTTTAGCGGGAGTTTGGTTCTTC
CASSSLAGVWFF
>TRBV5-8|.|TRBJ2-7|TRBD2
TGTGCCAGCAGCAACTACGGGACTAGCGACAGGATCTACGAGCAGTACTTC
CASSNYGTSDRIYEQYF
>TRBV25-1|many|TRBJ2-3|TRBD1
TGTGCCAGCAGTGAATATAGAACAGGGGGAAGTGATACGCAGTATTTT
CASSEYRTGGSDTQYF
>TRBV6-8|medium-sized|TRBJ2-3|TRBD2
TGTGCCGGAAAATCTGGACTAGTCTCAGATACGCAGTATTTT
CAGKSGLVSDTQYF
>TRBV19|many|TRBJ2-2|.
TGTGCCAGTAGTTCCGGTTCGGCGGGGTCGAACACCGGGGAGCTGTTTTTT
CASSSGSAGSNTGELFF
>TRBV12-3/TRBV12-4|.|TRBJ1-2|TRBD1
TGTGCCAGCAGTACGACAGGGGATGGGTATGGCTACACCTTC
CASSTTGDGYGYTF
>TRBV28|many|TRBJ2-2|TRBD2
TGTGCCAGCAAACTAGCGGAGCCCACCGGGGAGCTGTTTTTT
CASKLAEPTGELFF
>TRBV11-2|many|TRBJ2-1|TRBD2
TGTGCCAGCAGCTTAGCCGGAGGGGCTAGCGGGAGGGAGCAGTTCTTC
CASSLAGGASGREQFF
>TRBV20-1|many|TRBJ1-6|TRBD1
TGCAGTGCTAGAGACCCTAGACAGGGAGTGAATTCACCCCTCCACTTT
CSARDPRQGVNSPLHF
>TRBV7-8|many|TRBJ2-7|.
TGTGCCAGCAGCCCCCAGGGGTTGAAAACATACGAGCAGTACTTC
CASSPQGLKTYEQYF
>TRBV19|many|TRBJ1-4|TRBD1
TGTGCCAGTAGCGACAGGGGAACTAATGAAAAACTGTTTTTT
CASSDRGTNEKLFF
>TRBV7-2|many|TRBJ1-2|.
TGTGCCAGCAAACTTTCGAACAGCTATGGCTACACCTTC
CASKLSNSYGYTF
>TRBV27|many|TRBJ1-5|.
TGTGCCAGCAAAGTGGGGCAGGGCCCCAATCAGCCCCAGCATTTT
CASKVGQGPNQPQHF
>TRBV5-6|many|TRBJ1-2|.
TGTGCCAGCAGCTTGTCTTGGGTGGCCTCGAACTATGGCTACACCTTC
CASSLSWVASNYGYTF
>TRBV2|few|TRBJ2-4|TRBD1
TGTGCCAGCAGTACTGTTGACAGGGGGTTGCGGAACATTCAGTACTTC
CASSTVDRGLRNIQYF
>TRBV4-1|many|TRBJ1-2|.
TGCGCCAGCAGCCCCGGTTTAAACTATGGCTACACCTTC
CASSPGLNYGYTF
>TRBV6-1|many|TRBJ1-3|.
TGTGCCAGCAGGCTGACTGAGGGCCCCATATATTTT
CASRLTEGPIYF
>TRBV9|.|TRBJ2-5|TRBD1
TGTGCCAGCAGCTTAGGGACAGGCCAAGAGACCCAGTACTTC
CASSLGTGQETQYF
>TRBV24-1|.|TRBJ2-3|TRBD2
TGTGCCACCATTGATGGGCTAGCGGGAGAGTCAGATACGCAGTATTTT
CATIDGLAGESDTQYF
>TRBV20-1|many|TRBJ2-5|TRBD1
TGCAGTGCTGGGGACAGGCGTGGACAAGAGACCCAGTACTTC
CSAGDRRGQETQYF
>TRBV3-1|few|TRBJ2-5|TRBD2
TGTGCCAGCAGCCAAGACCAGCTTAGGGTAGCGGGGGATCAAGAGACCCAGTACTTC
CASSQDQLRVAGDQETQYF
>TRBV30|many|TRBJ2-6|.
TGTGCCTGGAGTGTCTGGGGGGTAGGGGCCAACGTCCTGACTTTC
CAWSVWGVGANVLTF
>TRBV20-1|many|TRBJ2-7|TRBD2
TGCAGTGCTAGCCGAACTAGCGACTCTATCGCCGAGCAGTACTTC
CSASRTSDSIAEQYF
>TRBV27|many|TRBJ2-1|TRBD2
TGTGCCAGCAGCCGTCCTGGACTAGCAATCTTTGAGCAGTTCTTC
CASSRPGLAIFEQFF
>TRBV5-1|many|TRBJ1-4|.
TGCGCCAGCAGCTTGGGGGCTCCTCAGGGTGAAAAACTGTTTTTT
CASSLGAPQGEKLFF
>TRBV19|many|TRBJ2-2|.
TGTGCCAGTAGTACTAGGGGGGGAACGAACACCGGGGAGCTGTTTTTT
CASSTRGGTNTGELFF
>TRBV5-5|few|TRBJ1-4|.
TGTGCCAGCAGCCATAGGGGGAGGGCTCCAGCGGGAAAAACTGTTTTT
CASSHRGRAPAGKTVF
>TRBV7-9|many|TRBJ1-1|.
TGTGCCAGCAGCTTTGGGGACACTGAAGCTTTCTTT
CASSFGDTEAFF
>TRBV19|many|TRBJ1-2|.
TGTGCCAGTAGTATGGGGCTGGAATATGGCTACACCTTC
CASSMGLEYGYTF
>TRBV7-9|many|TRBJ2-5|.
TGTGCCAGCAGCTTAAGTATCCGGGGGCGTGCGGAGACCCAGTACTTC
CASSLSIRGRAETQYF
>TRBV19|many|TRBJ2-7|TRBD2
TGTGCCAGTAGTATAGCACTAGCGGACTACGAGCAGTACTTC
CASSIALADYEQYF
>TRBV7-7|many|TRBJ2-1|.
TGTGCTAGCAGCTTAGGGTCAATCTCGGATGAGCAGTTCTTC
CASSLGSISDEQFF
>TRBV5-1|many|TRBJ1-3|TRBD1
TGCGCCAGCAGCGTTACAGGGGATGGAAACACCATATATTTT
CASSVTGDGNTIYF
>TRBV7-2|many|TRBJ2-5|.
TGTGCCAGCAGCGAACTCCACGCGCCCGGCTCGCAAGAGACCCAGTACTTC
CASSELHAPGSQETQYF
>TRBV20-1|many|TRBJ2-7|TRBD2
TGCAGTGCTAGAGAGGGGGGGGGCTCCTACGAGCAGTACTTC
CSAREGGGSYEQYF